This entry describes one T cell receptor beta chain. These data belong to a study of blood T cell repertoires in COVID-19. Study context: Samples representing acute and convalescent COVID-19 were sourced from the United States, Italy and Spain.

Methods used by the authors: Amplification with reference gene primers provided the estimates of nucleated cell counts. Sequenced by immunoSEQ multiplex PCR; TCRdb stores in-frame clones only, minus some. The DNA gave D and trimming, while V, J and clone size come from that table. The table records about 200,000 clones, roughly 88% of them present only once. This CDR3 has 16 amino acids. V was pared by 2 bases and J by 4 bases, with 15 bases between. Germline-derived CDR1 and CDR2 are SGHKS and YYEKEE (reference sequence). The clonotype was recovered from a human donor in a cohort sampled during active COVID-19. Material: peripheral blood. This chain connects TRBV5-5 to TRBJ1-4, with D uncertain. CDR3 protein: CASSFPSVRGNEKLFF. DNA of the CDR3: TGTGCCAGCAGCTTCCCATCCGTCCGGGGTAATGAAAAACTGTTTTTT.